Below, 4 T cell receptor beta chains from the same sample are listed, as sequenced in a study of T-cell reconstitution after alpha-beta-depleted transplantation in children. Preparation of the TCRbeta library used unique molecular identifiers. TCRdb independently ran MiXCR on the PCR reads; one entry per CDR3 protein. The sample records around 45,000 distinct CDR3 sequences, about 47% being singletons. This specimen consisted of peripheral blood, obtained before TCRalphabeta/CD19-depleted stem cell transplant. These TCRs come from a boy under two years old with SCID, due to receive a stem cell transplant.

The J gene is TRBJ1-6, the V gene TRBV5-6; possibly TRBD1 for D (5 bases). V lost 1 base and J lost 8, with 19 bases in between. This CDR3 comprises 17 residues. Germline values: CDR1 SGHDT, CDR2 YYEEEE. CDR3 DNA: TGTGCCAGCAGCTTGAGATCCGTTCAGGGTACGGATTCACCCCTCCACTTT. Residues: CASSLRSVQGTDSPLHF.

CDR3 sequence (DNA): TGCGCCAGCAGCCCCCGACTAGCGGGGGGCGGGACAGATACGCAGTATTTT. This codes for CASSPRLAGGGTDTQYF. The gene calls are TRBV5-1 and TRBJ2-3; 13 bases line up with TRBD2. Germline assignment: CDR1 SGHRS and CDR2 YFSETQ. V was pared by 4 bases and J by 3 bases, with 8 bases of the junction left unmatched. The CDR3 totals 17 residues.

The V and J genes are TRBV6-5 and TRBJ2-5; 11 nucleotides agree with TRBD2. Trimming removed 4 bases from V and 0 bases from J; junction bases left unmatched: 4. Germline values: CDR1 MNHEY, CDR2 SVGAGI. The CDR3 extends over 16 amino acids. The chain's CDR3 is CASSLGGLADQETQYF. The CDR3 DNA follows: TGTGCCAGCAGTTTAGGGGGACTAGCGGACCAAGAGACCCAGTACTTC.

CDR3 DNA: TGCAGTGCCTGGGACAACTCCCCCTACGAGCAGTACTTC. Amino acids: CSAWDNSPYEQYF. The chain recombines TRBV20-1 with TRBJ2-7, with a tentative D call TRBD1 (6 bases). This CDR3 spans 13 amino acids. V dropped 6 bases and J dropped 2 bases, with 14 bases sitting between them. Germline V gene data show CDR1 as DFQATT and CDR2 as SNEGSKA (reference sequence).